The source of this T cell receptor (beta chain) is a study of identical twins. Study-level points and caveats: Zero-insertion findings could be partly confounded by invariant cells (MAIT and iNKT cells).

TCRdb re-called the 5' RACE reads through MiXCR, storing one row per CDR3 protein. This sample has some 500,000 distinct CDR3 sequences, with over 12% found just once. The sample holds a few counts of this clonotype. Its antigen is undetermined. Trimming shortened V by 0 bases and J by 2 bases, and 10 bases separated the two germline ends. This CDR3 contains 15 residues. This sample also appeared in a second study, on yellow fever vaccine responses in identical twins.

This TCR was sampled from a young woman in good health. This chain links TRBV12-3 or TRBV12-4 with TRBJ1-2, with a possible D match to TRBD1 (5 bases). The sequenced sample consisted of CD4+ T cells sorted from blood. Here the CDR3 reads CASSLAGAINYGYTF. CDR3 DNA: TGTGCCAGCAGTTTAGCAGGGGCCATAAACTATGGCTACACCTTC.